This TCR beta chain was observed in a study of cytomegalovirus exposure and HLA in healthy donors. In the PCR, 60 Vbeta and 13 Jbeta primers were used. Data came from immunoSEQ multiplex PCR; TCRdb stores just in-frame clones and leaves some out. The table records roughly 150,000 clones, 70% to 80% of them present only once. Points from the study as a whole: CMV serostatus alone was available as immune exposure information.

The trim removed 3 bases at V and 5 bases at J, leaving 4 bases unmatched. Per germline, CDR1 SGHVS and CDR2 FQNEAQ. There are 15 residues in the CDR3. On this clone: Antigen unknown.

This chain links TRBV7-8 with TRBJ2-7, with 13 bases that match TRBD2. The sample was PBMCs. This clonotype was obtained from a woman in her thirties or forties in good health and CMV-seronegative. In DNA form, the CDR3 reads TGTGCCAGCAGCTTGACGACTAGCGGGAGGCACGAGCAGTACTTC. Translating gives CASSLTTSGRHEQYF. Based on the CDR3 plus reference TRBV7-8 and TRBJ2-7, the full variable domain is GAGVSQSPRYKVAKRGQDVALRCDPISGHVSLFWYQQALGQGPEFLTYFQNEAQLDKSGLPSDRFFAERPEGSVSTLKIQRTQQEDSAVYLCASSLTTSGRHEQYFGPGTRLTVT.